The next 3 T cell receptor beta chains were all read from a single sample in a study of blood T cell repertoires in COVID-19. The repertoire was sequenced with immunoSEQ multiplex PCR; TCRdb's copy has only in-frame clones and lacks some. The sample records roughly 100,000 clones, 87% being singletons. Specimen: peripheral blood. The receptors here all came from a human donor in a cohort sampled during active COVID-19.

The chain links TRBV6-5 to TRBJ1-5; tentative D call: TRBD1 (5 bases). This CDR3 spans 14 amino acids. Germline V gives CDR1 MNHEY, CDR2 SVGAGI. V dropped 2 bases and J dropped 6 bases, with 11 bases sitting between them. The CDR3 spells CASSYRQTPQPQHF. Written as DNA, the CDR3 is TGTGCCAGCAGTTACCGACAGACACCTCAGCCCCAGCATTTT.

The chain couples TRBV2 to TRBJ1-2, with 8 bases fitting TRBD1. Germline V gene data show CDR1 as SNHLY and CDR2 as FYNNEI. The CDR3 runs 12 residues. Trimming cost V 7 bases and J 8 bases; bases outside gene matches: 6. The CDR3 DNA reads TGTGCCAGCACCCGGACAGGGTACGGCTACACCTTC. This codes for CASTRTGYGYTF.

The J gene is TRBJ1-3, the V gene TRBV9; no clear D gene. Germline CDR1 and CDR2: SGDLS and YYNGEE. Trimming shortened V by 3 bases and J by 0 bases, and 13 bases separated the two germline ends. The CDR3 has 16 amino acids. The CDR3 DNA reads TGTGCCAGCAGCGACACTGGGCGTAACTCTGGAAACACCATATATTTT. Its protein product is CASSDTGRNSGNTIYF.